The clone carrying this TCR beta chain was detected only a few times. Individually, TCR cDNA molecules were each labelled with a unique molecular identifier. TCRdb reanalysed the 5' RACE reads using MiXCR and keeps one entry per CDR3 protein. The repertoire holds about 94,000 distinct CDR3 sequences, with roughly 19% as singletons. This sample is part of a study of spatial heterogeneity in lung cancer. The overall study: Samples came from around 70 TRACERx patients with untreated early-stage lung cancer. Mean representation of each unique TCR and UMI combination in the raw reads exceeded 8.5 occurrences.

Germline values: CDR1 SGHRS, CDR2 YFSETQ. This CDR3 region has 16 residues. V lost 0 bases, J lost 0 bases, and 6 bases stayed unmatched. Regarding time point: blood at routine non-recurrence follow-up after resection. Tumor, nontumor lung or frozen PBMC supplied whole RNA that was sequenced unsorted. The sequence was collected from a male donor with early-stage non-small cell lung cancer. Specimen: PBMCs, collected at follow-up. This chain links TRBV5-1 with TRBJ2-7, with TRBD2 matching 7 bases. In nucleotides, the CDR3 is TGCGCCAGCAGCTTGGGTTCTAGCGGATACTCCTACGAGCAGTACTTC. Translation gives CASSLGSSGYSYEQYF.